This entry lists 28 T cell receptor beta chains sequenced from one sample in a study of Graves' ophthalmopathy and Graves' hyperthyroidism. The study amplified TCR beta CDR3 regions using RNA transcripts. Following a first-round RT-PCR that used HTBI primers, a second-round multiplex PCR was carried out. TCRdb fed the multiplex PCR reads into MiXCR, producing one record per CDR3 protein. Here the sample spans almost 750,000 distinct CDR3 sequences, 40% being singletons. What was sequenced was peripheral blood. Receptors originate from an adult man with Graves' ophthalmopathy.

The rearrangement links TRBV20-1 to TRBJ2-5; D unclear. The CDR3 length is 14 residues. Germline CDR1 reads DFQATT; CDR2 reads SNEGSKA (reference sequence). Deletions cut 1 base from V and 1 base from J, with 10 bases between. CDR3 in amino acids: CSARVGEPQETQYF. The CDR3, as DNA: TGCAGTGCTAGAGTCGGAGAGCCCCAAGAGACCCAGTACTTC.

This clonotype was detected once. Sequence at one end of the junction differs from germline and may be a read error. This rearrangement joins TRBV5-1 to TRBJ2-7; perhaps TRBD1 as D (6 bases). The CDR3 covers 14 residues. The germline CDR1 and CDR2 sequences are SGHRS and YFSETQ. The CDR3 nucleotides are TGTGCCAGCACCAACAGGGCCACCTCCTACGAGCAGTGCTTC. Protein: CASTNRATSYEQCF.

Worth noting for this clonotype: A much more abundant neighbour one base away suggests this may be a read error. J is TRBJ1-2 and V is TRBV5-5; no clear D. Germline lookup yields CDR1 SGHKS and CDR2 YYEKEE (reference sequence). The CDR3 covers 13 residues. V lost 4 bases to trimming and J lost 1 base, with 8 bases between them. CDR3 in amino acids: CASSQALNYGYTF. The CDR3 nucleotides are TGTGCCAGCAGCCAAGCCCTTAACTATGGCTACACCTTC.

The chain employs TRBV12-3 or TRBV12-4 and TRBJ1-5; D unclear. V lost 1 base, J lost 7 bases, and 8 bases lay in between. The CDR3 length is 13 residues. Written as DNA, the CDR3 is TGTGCCAGCAGTTTAGTATGGGGACAGCCCCAGCATTTT. Its translation is CASSLVWGQPQHF.

V is TRBV20-1 and J is TRBJ1-1; perhaps TRBD1 as D (6 bases). V lost 1 base and J lost 0, with 12 bases in between. Germline-derived CDR1 and CDR2 are DFQATT and SNEGSKA (reference sequence). The CDR3 covers 15 residues. CDR3 sequence reads: CSARGGRHMNTEAFF. The CDR3, as DNA: TGCAGTGCTAGAGGGGGGCGGCACATGAACACTGAAGCTTTCTTT.

The J gene is TRBJ1-1, the V gene TRBV25-1; D is ambiguous. Germline CDR1 and CDR2: MGHDK and SYGVNS. V was shortened by 5 bases and J by 1 base, with 11 bases between the two germline ends. The CDR3 length is 14 residues. As DNA, the CDR3 is TGTGCCAGCAGTTTATGGGCCTCGAACACTGAAGCTTTCTTT. This translates into CASSLWASNTEAFF.

As regards this clonotype: Sequence at one end of the junction differs from germline and may be a read error. The chain combines TRBV10-3 with TRBJ1-1; 7 positions match TRBD1. The CDR3 consists of 14 residues. CDR1 is ENHRY and CDR2 is SYGVKD in the germline V gene. CDR3 sequence (DNA): TGTGCCAGCAGTTACTTTCCGGGACAGACTGAAGCTTTCTTT. Encoded protein: CASSYFPGQTEAFF.

This clonotype turned up a few times. The chain has TRBV4-1 and TRBJ1-2; perhaps TRBD1 as D (5 bases). Deletions cut 4 bases from V and 7 bases from J, with 16 bases between. The CDR3 contains 14 residues. The germline CDR1 and CDR2 sequences are MGHRA and YSYEKL. The CDR3 DNA sequence: TGCGCCAGCAGCCCCGGGAGGGGTCTTCTTGGCTACACCTTC. Translating it yields CASSPGRGLLGYTF.

This rearrangement joins TRBV4-3 to TRBJ2-6, with D unclear. Trimming stripped 6 bases from V and 0 bases from J, with 9 bases between. Germline CDR1 LGHNA, CDR2 YSLEER. This CDR3 has 15 residues. The CDR3 sequence is CASRNGISGANVLTF. The CDR3 DNA follows: TGCGCCAGCAGAAACGGCATCTCTGGGGCCAACGTCCTGACTTTC.

The genes are TRBV7-9 and TRBJ2-7, with 7 bases that match TRBD1. The CDR3 is made up of 14 amino acids. CDR1 is SEHNR and CDR2 is FQNEAQ in the germline V gene (reference sequence). V shed 5 bases, J shed 3 bases, and the junction held 7 bases outside the gene matches. The CDR3 DNA is TGTGCCAGCAGCCCGGGACAGAAGAACTACGAGCAGTACTTC. It yields the protein CASSPGQKNYEQYF.

CDR3 residues: CASPTCTGELFF. The DNA of the CDR3 is TGTGCCAGCCCGACATGTACCGGGGAGCTGTTTTTT. This chain joins TRBV25-1 and TRBJ2-2; D gene ambiguous. From germline, CDR1 is MGHDK and CDR2 SYGVNS. This CDR3 region has 12 residues. V lost 8 bases and J lost 5, with 9 bases in between.

This chain connects TRBV24-1 to TRBJ2-3; the match to TRBD1 covers 7 bases. Per the germline V gene, CDR1 is KGHDR and CDR2 is SFDVKD. V gave up 9 bases and J gave up 1 base; unmatched junction bases: 0. This CDR3 spans 12 amino acids. CDR3 amino acids: CATGQGTDTQYF. Written as DNA, the CDR3 is TGTGCCACCGGACAGGGCACAGATACGCAGTATTTT.

The genes are TRBV25-1 and TRBJ2-2; 10 bases match TRBD1. Trimming took 5 bases from V and 3 from J; bases not matched to a gene: 18. The CDR3 has 20 amino acids. Looked up from germline, CDR1 is MGHDK and CDR2 is SYGVNS. CDR3 protein: CASSSNRDRGLLSYTGELFF. Here the CDR3 DNA reads TGTGCCAGCAGTTCCAACCGGGACAGGGGATTATTGAGCTACACCGGGGAGCTGTTTTTT.

The chain couples TRBV25-1 to TRBJ1-2; D is unclear. Trimming removed 1 base at V and 5 bases at J, with 17 bases between. Germline V gives CDR1 MGHDK, CDR2 SYGVNS. This CDR3 region has 16 residues. Here the CDR3 DNA reads TGTGCCAGCAGTGAATCGGGGATTGGGAGGCAGTATGGCTACACCTTC. Its translation is CASSESGIGRQYGYTF.

This clonotype came up many times. The rearrangement links TRBV7-9 to TRBJ1-1; no firm D call. Germline V gene sequence: CDR1 SEHNR, CDR2 FQNEAQ (reference sequence). V lost 2 bases, J lost 0 bases, and 7 bases lay in between. The length of the CDR3 is 14 residues. This chain's CDR3 is CASSLSVLNTEAFF. In nucleotides, the CDR3 is TGTGCCAGCAGCTTATCAGTTTTGAACACTGAAGCTTTCTTT.

This clonotype was seen more than once but under ten times. At one end, the junction sequence differs from germline, possibly due to a read error. This chain uses TRBV2 with TRBJ1-1; D is undetermined. The CDR3 is 14 amino acids. Germline V gene data show CDR1 as SNHLY and CDR2 as FYNNEI. CDR3 nucleotides: TGTACCAGCAGAGATCGACTGCTGAACACTGAAGCTTTCTTT. Translating gives CTSRDRLLNTEAFF.

This clonotype turned up a few times. The chain is built from TRBV2 and TRBJ2-7, with 8 nucleotides matching TRBD1. Germline V gene data show CDR1 as SNHLY and CDR2 as FYNNEI. Germline trimming cut 8 bases from V and 3 bases from J; bases unmatched to any gene: 9. This CDR3 has 14 residues. The CDR3 sequence: CASSPDRVRYEQYF. The CDR3, as DNA: TGTGCCAGCTCACCGGACAGGGTCCGCTACGAGCAGTACTTC.

To note about this clonotype: A read error may account for a junction end that differs from germline. The chain recombines TRBV5-5 with TRBJ1-5, with TRBD1 matching over 7 bases. Germline V gene lookup returns CDR1 SGHKS and CDR2 YYEKEE (reference sequence). CDR3 length: 16 residues. CDR3: CASSQEMGQQFLPQHF. The CDR3 region has the DNA TGCGCCAGCAGCCAAGAGATGGGACAGCAATTTTTGCCCCAGCATTTT.

In this sample, this clonotype turned up a few times. The chain carries TRBV20-1 and TRBJ2-7; either TRBD1 or TRBD2 may fit D (5 bases each). Trimming took off 7 bases at V and 7 bases at J, with 17 bases between the two ends. CDR3 size: 12 residues. Germline CDR1 is DFQATT and CDR2 is SNEGSKA (reference sequence). This CDR3 is CSDPQGGGEQYF. The CDR3 nucleotides read TGCAGTGACCCCCAGGGCGGAGGTGAGCAGTACTTC.

Regarding this clonotype: This may arise from a read error, as a much more abundant clone is one base away. The J gene is TRBJ1-1, the V gene TRBV15; weak D call: TRBD1 (5 bases). The germline V gene has CDR1 LNHNV and CDR2 YYDKDF (reference sequence). This CDR3 is built from 15 residues. The DNA for the CDR3 is TGTGCCACCAGCGGAGATTTACAGGTGAACACTGAAGCTTTCTTT. Its translation is CATSGDLQVNTEAFF. Variable domain in full (rest from reference TRBV15 and TRBJ1-1): DAMVIQNPRYQVTQFGKPVTLSCSQTLNHNVMYWYQQKSSQAPKLLFHYYDKDFNNEADTPDNFQSRRPNTSFCFLDIRSPGLGDTAMYLCATSGDLQVNTEAFFGQGTRLTVV.

The chain uses TRBV6-5 and TRBJ1-1; 7 nucleotides match TRBD1. The V and J ends lost 0 bases and 8 bases, in that order; junction bases with no gene match: 9. The CDR3 consists of 15 residues. Looked up from germline, CDR1 is MNHEY and CDR2 is SVGAGI. This CDR3 is CASSYSIWDREEAFF. CDR3 nucleotides: TGTGCCAGCAGTTACTCCATTTGGGACAGAGAAGAAGCTTTCTTT.

Many counts were recorded for this clonotype. Written as DNA, the CDR3 is TGTGCCAGCAGTCCATCCGGGACTAGCGAGACCCAGTACTTC. Translation gives CASSPSGTSETQYF. This rearrangement joins TRBV7-3 to TRBJ2-5; 9 bases map to TRBD2. The CDR3 contains 14 residues. Unmatched junction bases numbered 7, after V lost 6 bases and J lost 5 bases. In germline, CDR1 is SGHTA, CDR2 FQGTGA.

This clonotype has more than one count but fewer than ten. The chain employs TRBV5-4 and TRBJ2-5; D gene uncertain. CDR1 and CDR2 (germline): SGHNT, YYREEE (reference sequence). The V gene lost 1 base and the J gene lost 5 bases, with 9 bases spanning the gap. CDR3 size: 13 residues. The CDR3 DNA reads as TGTGCCAGCAGCTTGCCCCCGTTCGAGACCCAGTACTTC. This translates into CASSLPPFETQYF.

The chain uses TRBV29-1 and TRBJ2-3; D ambiguous. V was cut by 7 bases and J by 1 base, with 6 bases left in between. Germline V CDR1 and CDR2: SQVTM, ANQGSEA. The CDR3 contains 11 residues. In nucleotides, the CDR3 is TGCAGCGCTTTCGGCACAGATACGCAGTATTTT. Translated: CSAFGTDTQYF.

This clonotype was seen many times. V usage is TRBV10-3 and J usage is TRBJ1-5, with D uncertain. Trimming shortened V by 3 bases and J by 1 base, and 1 base separated the two germline ends. Per the germline V gene, CDR1 is ENHRY and CDR2 is SYGVKD. The CDR3 is 12 residues long. The CDR3 DNA sequence: TGTGCCATCAGTGACAGCAATCAGCCCCAGCATTTT. As protein: CAISDSNQPQHF.

This rearrangement joins TRBV25-1 to TRBJ1-4; TRBD1 matches at 9 bases. This CDR3 contains 15 residues. Germline values: CDR1 MGHDK, CDR2 SYGVNS. V gave up 8 bases and J gave up 8 bases; unmatched junction bases: 12. This chain's CDR3 is CASSLSGTGREKLFF. As DNA, the CDR3 is TGTGCCAGCTCACTGTCCGGGACAGGGAGGGAAAAACTGTTTTTT.

This clonotype was recorded a few times. The V call is TRBV2, the J call TRBJ2-3; either TRBD1 or TRBD2 may supply D (5 bases each). V was cut by 0 bases and J by 3 bases, with 10 bases left in between. Germline CDR1 and CDR2: SNHLY and FYNNEI. There are 15 residues in the CDR3. In DNA form, the CDR3 reads TGTGCCAGCAGTGAAGCGGGACCCGGAACAGATACGCAGTATTTT. It codes for CASSEAGPGTDTQYF.

This clonotype was observed many times. The rearrangement links TRBV19 to TRBJ1-2; D is ambiguous. CDR1 and CDR2 from the germline V gene are LNHDA and SQIVND (reference sequence). The CDR3 length is 13 residues. V dropped 5 bases and J dropped 7 bases, with 14 bases sitting between them. CDR3 in DNA: TGTGCCAGTAGTCCAACAACAAGCCCTGGCTACACCTTC. Its protein product is CASSPTTSPGYTF. Full variable domain (missing parts from reference TRBV19 and TRBJ1-2): DGGITQSPKYLFRKEGQNVTLSCEQNLNHDAMYWYRQDPGQGLRLIYYSQIVNDFQKGDIAEGYSVSREKKESFPLTVTSAQKNPTAFYLCASSPTTSPGYTFGSGTRLTVV.